The TCR beta chain under discussion was sequenced for a study of T cells after yellow fever vaccination (dated by TCRdb to between 2017 and 2020). Regarding the study in general: The SMART-Seq v4 Ultra Low Input RNA kit was used to prepare libraries from fractions with low cell numbers. Bulk TCR alpha and beta repertoires were sequenced longitudinally to track T-cell clones before and after primary and booster YFV17D yellow fever vaccination. The cohort comprised two healthy male donors, one aged 18 to 30 and one aged 30 to 39 years. Blood was drawn at multiple timepoints before and after primary and secondary immunization, with bulk PBMC replicates and cell subsets isolated. Study-wide findings and limitations: Most clones expanded after primary vaccination were re-detected after the booster (almost 98% of CD4 and 80% to 90% of CD8), suggesting broad memory maintenance. FACS-sorted repertoires could contain abundant contaminating clonotypes from the bulk population, so computational filtering was required. A small share of clonotypes occurred in both CD4 and CD8 compartments, likely arising from convergent recombination. The secondary T-cell response was weaker than the primary response but faster, peaking on day 5 instead of day 15. Because only two donors were included in the study, the extent to which the findings can be generalized is limited.

With regard to this clonotype: What this receptor recognizes is not known. At one of its ends the junction is not consistent with the germline gene, which may arise from a read error.

The cysteine opens and the phenylalanine closes a CDR3 of 16 amino acids. Kept here is only the CDR3 DNA, which spans 48 bases and is read in frame from base 1. CDR1 and CDR2, looked up from the germline V gene (reference sequence), are DFQATT and SNEGSKA. The intended sense of this specimen's treatment or condition label: live attenuated yellow fever vaccine strain. At each blood-draw timepoint, two biological replicates of bulk PBMCs were collected. A standard Ficoll-Paque protocol was used to isolate PBMCs from peripheral blood. TriZol was used to extract RNA from bulk PBMCs, from CD4 and CD8 fractions, and from dextramer-positive and dextramer-negative fractions. TCR cDNA was synthesized by 5'RACE template switching, which introduced a universal primer site and unique molecular identifiers. Priming of cDNA synthesis was performed from both the TCR alpha and TCR beta constant segments. Library amplification involved two PCR steps, and the second step added sample barcodes and sequencing adapters. Sequencing of libraries was done on Illumina HiSeq 2500 (2x100 bp) or NovaSeq (2x150 bp). In the original analysis: Reads were demultiplexed and collapsed into UMI consensus sequences with MIGEC, and V(D)J alignment was performed with MiXCR. Clonotypes responding to the vaccine were identified with edgeR on replicate PBMC samples, with the criteria of FDR below 0.01 and a log2 fold change above 5 up to day 15. Each bulk clonotype received a CD4 or CD8 identity based on whether the sequenced CD4 or CD8 repertoire contained that clonotype at higher abundance. The raw public data were reprocessed by TCRdb itself: fastp quality trimming at Q25, MiXCR clonotype calling, in-frame beta chains only. A single entry per CDR3 protein holds the most common genes and DNA from its merged rows. TCRdb, not the authors, supplied the V and J calls. In all, the sample holds a few hundred thousand distinct CDR3 sequences, and roughly 6.1% of those were seen once. Of the sample, about 15% is held by the ten largest clones.

The TCR originated in a man aged 30 to 45 who received the YFV17D yellow fever vaccine. Here the chain combines TRBV20-1 and TRBJ2-1; the D gene remains uncertain. The sample in question was PBMCs, obtained 5 days after the yellow fever booster vaccination. The CDR3 region reads CCARAQGFSSYNEQFF. The DNA is as follows: TGCTGTGCTAGAGCGCAAGGGTTTAGCTCCTACAATGAGCAGTTCTTC.